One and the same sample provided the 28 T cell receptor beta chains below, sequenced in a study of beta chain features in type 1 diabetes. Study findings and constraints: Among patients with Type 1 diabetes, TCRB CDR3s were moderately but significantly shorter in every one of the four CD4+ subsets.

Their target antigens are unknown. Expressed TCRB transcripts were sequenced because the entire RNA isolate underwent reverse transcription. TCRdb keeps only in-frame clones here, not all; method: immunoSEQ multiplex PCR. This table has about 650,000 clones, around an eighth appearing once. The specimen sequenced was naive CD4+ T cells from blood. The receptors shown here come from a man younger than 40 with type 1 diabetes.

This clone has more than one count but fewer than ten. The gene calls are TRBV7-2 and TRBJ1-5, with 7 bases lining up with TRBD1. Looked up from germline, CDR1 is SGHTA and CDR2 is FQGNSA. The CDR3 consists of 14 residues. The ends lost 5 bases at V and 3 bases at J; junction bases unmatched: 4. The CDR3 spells CASSRDRANQPQHF. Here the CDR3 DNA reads TGTGCCAGCAGCCGCGACAGGGCCAATCAGCCCCAGCATTTT.

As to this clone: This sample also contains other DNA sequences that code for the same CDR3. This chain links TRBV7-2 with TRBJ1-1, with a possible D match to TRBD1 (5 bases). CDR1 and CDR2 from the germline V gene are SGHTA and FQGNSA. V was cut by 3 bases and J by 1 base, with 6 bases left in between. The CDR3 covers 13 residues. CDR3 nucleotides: TGTGCCAGCAGCTTGGGACGGAACACTGAAGCTTTCTTT. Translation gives CASSLGRNTEAFF.

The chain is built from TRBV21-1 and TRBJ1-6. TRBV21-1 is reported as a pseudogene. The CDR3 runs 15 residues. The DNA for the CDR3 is TGTGCCAGCAGCAAAGAAGGGGGGAAGAATTCACCCCTCCACTTT. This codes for CASSKEGGKNSPLHF.

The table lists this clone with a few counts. CDR3 coding DNA: TGTGCCAGTCAGCTTATATCGGGGGCGCGTAACATTCAGTACTTC. This translates into CASQLISGARNIQYF. This chain connects TRBV7-2 to TRBJ2-4; either TRBD1 or TRBD2 may fit D (6 bases each). Germline values: CDR1 SGHTA, CDR2 FQGNSA. Trimming took off 9 bases at V and 7 bases at J, with 22 bases between the two ends. The CDR3 is made up of 15 amino acids.

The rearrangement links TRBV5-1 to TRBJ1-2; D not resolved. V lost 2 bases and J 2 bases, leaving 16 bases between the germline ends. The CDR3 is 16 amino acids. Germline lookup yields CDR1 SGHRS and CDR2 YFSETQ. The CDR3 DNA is TGCGCCAGCAGCTTAAGCGCGCGCAGGTCAAACTATGGCTACACCTTC. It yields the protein CASSLSARRSNYGYTF. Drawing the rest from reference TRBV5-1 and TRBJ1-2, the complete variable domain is KAGVTQTPRYLIKTRGQQVTLSCSPISGHRSVSWYQQTPGQGLQFLFEYFSETQRNKGNFPGRFSGRQFSNSRSEMNVSTLELGDSALYLCASSLSARRSNYGYTFGSGTRLTVV.

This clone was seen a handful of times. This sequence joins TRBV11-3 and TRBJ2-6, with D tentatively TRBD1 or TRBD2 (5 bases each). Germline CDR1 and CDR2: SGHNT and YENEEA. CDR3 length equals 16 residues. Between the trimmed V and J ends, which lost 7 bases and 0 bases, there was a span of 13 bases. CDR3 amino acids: CASTGTWGSGANVLTF. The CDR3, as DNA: TGTGCCAGCACCGGGACCTGGGGCTCTGGGGCCAACGTCCTGACTTTC.

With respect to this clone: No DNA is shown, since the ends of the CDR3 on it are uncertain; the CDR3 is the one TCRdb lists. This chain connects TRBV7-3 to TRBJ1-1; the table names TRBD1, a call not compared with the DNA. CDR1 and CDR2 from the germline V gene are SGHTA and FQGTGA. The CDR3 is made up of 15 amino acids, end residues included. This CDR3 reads CASSTSGHPNTEAFF.

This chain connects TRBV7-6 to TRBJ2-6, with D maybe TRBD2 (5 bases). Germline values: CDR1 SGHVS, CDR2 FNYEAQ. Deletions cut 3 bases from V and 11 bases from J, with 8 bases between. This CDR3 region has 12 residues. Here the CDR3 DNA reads TGTGCCAGCAGCTTCGGACTCCACGTCCTGACTTTC. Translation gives CASSFGLHVLTF.

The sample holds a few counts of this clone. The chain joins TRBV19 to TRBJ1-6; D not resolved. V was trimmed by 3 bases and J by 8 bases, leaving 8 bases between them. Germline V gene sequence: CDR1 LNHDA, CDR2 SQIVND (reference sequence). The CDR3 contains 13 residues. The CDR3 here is CASSIARDSPLHF. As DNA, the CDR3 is TGTGCCAGTAGTATTGCCCGGGATTCACCCCTCCACTTT.

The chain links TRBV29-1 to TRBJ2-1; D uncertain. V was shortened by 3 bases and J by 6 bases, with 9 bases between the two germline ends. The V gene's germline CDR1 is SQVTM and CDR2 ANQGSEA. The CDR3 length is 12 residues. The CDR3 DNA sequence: TGCAGCGTTGAGCCCTACGCCAATGAGCAGTTCTTC. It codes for CSVEPYANEQFF.

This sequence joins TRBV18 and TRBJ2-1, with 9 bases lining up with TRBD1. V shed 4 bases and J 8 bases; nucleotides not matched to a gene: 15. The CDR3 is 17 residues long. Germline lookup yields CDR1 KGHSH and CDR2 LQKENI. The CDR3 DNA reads TGTGCCAGCTCACGTCCTCCCCCCGGGACAGGGAATCATGAGCAGTTCTTC. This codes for CASSRPPPGTGNHEQFF.

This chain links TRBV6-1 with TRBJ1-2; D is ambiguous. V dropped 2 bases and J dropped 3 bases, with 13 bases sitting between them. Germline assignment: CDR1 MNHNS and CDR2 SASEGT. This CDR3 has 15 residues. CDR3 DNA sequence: TGTGCCAGCAGTGAAATCGGAAGGGAGTACTATGGCTACACCTTC. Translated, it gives CASSEIGREYYGYTF.

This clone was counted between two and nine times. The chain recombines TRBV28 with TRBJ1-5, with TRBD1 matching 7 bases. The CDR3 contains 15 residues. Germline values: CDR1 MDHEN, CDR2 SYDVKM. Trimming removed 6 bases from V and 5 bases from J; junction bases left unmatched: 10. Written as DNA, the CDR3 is TGTGCCAGCAGGGTTGGGGGGACAGACCATCAGCCCCAGCATTTT. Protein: CASRVGGTDHQPQHF.

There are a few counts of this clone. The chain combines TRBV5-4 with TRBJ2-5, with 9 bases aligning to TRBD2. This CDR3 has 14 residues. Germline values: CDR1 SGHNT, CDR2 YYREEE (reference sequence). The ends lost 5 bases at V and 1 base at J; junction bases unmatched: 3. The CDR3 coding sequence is TGTGCCAGCAGACCTAGCGGGGCCCAAGAGACCCAGTACTTC. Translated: CASRPSGAQETQYF.

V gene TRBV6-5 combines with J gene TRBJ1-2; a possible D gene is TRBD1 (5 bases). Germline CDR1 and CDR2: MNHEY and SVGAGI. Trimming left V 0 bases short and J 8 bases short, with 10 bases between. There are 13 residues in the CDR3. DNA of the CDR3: TGTGCCAGCAGTTACTCGTTAAGGGGCGGCTACACCTTC. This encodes CASSYSLRGGYTF.

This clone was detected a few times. CDR3 amino acids: CAGSGQGAGELFF. DNA for the CDR3: TGTGCCGGTTCCGGACAGGGAGCCGGGGAGCTGTTTTTT. The chain combines TRBV30 with TRBJ2-2; 8 nucleotides line up with TRBD1. The CDR3 consists of 13 residues. The ends lost 8 bases at V and 6 bases at J; junction bases unmatched: 8. CDR1 GTSNPN and CDR2 SVGIG come from the germline V gene (reference sequence). Complete variable domain (other parts from reference TRBV30 and TRBJ2-2): SQTIHQWPATLVQPVGSPLSLECTVEGTSNPNLYWYRQAAGRGLQLLFYSVGIGQISSEVPQNLSASRPQDRQFILSSKKLLLSDSGFYLCAGSGQGAGELFFGEGSRLTVL.

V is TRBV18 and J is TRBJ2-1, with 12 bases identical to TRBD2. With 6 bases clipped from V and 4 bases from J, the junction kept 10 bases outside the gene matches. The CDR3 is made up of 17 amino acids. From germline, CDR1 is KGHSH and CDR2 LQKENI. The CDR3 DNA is TGTGCCAGCTCCCTACCCCTAGCGGGGGGGCCTTACAATGAGCAGTTCTTC. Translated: CASSLPLAGGPYNEQFF.

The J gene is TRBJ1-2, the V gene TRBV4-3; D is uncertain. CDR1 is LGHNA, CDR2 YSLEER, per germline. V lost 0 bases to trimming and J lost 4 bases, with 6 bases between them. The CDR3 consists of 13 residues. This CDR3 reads CASSQDISYGYTF. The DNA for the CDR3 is TGCGCCAGCAGCCAAGACATCAGCTATGGCTACACCTTC.

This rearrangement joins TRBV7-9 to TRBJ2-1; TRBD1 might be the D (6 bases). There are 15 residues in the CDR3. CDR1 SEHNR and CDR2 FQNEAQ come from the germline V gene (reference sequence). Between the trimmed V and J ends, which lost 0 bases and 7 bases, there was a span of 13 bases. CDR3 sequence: CASSLAAGAQNEQFF. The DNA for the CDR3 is TGTGCCAGCAGCTTAGCGGCAGGGGCCCAGAATGAGCAGTTCTTC.

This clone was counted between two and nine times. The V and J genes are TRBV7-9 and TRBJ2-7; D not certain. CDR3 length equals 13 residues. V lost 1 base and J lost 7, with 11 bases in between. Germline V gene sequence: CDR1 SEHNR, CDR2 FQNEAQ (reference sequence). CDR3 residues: CASSLGERREQYF. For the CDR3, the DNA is TGTGCCAGCAGCTTAGGTGAAAGAAGGGAGCAGTACTTC.

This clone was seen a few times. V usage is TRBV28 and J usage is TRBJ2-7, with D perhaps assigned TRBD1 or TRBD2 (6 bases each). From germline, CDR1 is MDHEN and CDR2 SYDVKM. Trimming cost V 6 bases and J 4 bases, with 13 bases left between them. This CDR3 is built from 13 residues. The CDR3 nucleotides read TGTGCCAGCAGCCCCGGGGGCGGGTACGAGCAGTACTTC. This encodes CASSPGGGYEQYF.

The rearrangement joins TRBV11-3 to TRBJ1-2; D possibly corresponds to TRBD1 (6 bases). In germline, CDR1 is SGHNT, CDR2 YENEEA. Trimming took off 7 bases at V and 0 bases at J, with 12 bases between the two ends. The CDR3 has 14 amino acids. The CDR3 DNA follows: TGTGCCAGCACACAAGGACAGACTAACTATGGCTACACCTTC. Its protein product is CASTQGQTNYGYTF.

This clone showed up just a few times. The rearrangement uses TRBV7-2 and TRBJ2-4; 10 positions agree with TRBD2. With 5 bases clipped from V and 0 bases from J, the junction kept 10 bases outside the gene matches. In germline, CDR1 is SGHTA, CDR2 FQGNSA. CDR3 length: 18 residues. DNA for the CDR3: TGTGCCAGCAGCCCCCGAGTAGCGGGGGGCCTAGCCAAAAACATTCAGTACTTC. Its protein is CASSPRVAGGLAKNIQYF.

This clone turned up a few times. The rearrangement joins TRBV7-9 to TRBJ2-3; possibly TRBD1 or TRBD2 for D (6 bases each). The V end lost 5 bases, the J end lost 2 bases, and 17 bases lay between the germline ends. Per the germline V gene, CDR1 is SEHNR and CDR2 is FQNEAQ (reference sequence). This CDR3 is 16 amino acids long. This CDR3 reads CASSRQGGSITDTQYF. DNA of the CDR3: TGTGCCAGCAGCCGTCAAGGGGGGTCTATCACAGATACGCAGTATTTT. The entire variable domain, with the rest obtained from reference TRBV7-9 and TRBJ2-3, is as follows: DTGVSQNPRHKITKRGQNVTFRCDPISEHNRLYWYRQTLGQGPEFLTYFQNEAQLEKSRLLSDRFSAERPKGSFSTLEIQRTEQGDSAMYLCASSRQGGSITDTQYFGPGTRLTVL.

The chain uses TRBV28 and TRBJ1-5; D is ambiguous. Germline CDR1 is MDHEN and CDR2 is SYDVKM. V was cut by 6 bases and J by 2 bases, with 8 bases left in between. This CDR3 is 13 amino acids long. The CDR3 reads CASRSSGNQPQHF. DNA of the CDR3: TGTGCCAGCAGGTCCAGTGGCAATCAGCCCCAGCATTTT.

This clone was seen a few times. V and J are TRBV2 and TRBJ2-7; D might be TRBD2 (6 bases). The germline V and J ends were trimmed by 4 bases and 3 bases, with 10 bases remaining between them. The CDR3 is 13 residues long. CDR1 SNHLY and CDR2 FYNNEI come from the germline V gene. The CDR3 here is CASSGREIYEQYF. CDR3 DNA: TGTGCCAGCAGTGGGCGGGAAATCTACGAGCAGTACTTC.

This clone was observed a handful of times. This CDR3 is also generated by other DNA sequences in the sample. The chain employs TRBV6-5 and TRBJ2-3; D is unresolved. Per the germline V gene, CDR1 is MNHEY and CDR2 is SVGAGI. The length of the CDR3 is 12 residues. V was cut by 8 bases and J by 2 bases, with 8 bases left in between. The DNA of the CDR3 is TGTGCCAGCTCTCGCGTCACAGATACGCAGTATTTT. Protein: CASSRVTDTQYF.

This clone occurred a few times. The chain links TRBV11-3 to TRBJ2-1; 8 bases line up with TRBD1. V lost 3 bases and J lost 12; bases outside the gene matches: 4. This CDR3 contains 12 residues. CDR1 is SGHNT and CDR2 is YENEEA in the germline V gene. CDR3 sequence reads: CASSFQGARQFF. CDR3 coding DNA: TGTGCCAGCAGCTTTCAGGGGGCAAGGCAGTTCTTC. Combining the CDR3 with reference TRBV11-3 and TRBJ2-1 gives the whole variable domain EAGVVQSPRYKIIEKKQPVAFWCNPISGHNTLYWYLQNLGQGPELLIRYENEEAVDDSQLPKDRFSAERLKGVDSTLKIQPAELGDSAVYLCASSFQGARQFFGPGTRLTVL.